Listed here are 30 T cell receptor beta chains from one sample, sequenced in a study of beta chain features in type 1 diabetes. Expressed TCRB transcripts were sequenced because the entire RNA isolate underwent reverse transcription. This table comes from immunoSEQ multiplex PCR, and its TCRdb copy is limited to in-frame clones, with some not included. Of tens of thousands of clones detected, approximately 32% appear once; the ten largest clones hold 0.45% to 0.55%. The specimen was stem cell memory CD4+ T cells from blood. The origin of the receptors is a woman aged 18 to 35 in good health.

DNA for the CDR3: TGTGCCTGGAGTGTGGCCACAGGATACAATAGCAATCAGCCCCAGCATTTT. This gives the protein CAWSVATGYNSNQPQHF. The V and J genes are TRBV30 and TRBJ1-5, with D perhaps matching TRBD1 (5 bases). Germline V gene lookup returns CDR1 GTSNPN and CDR2 SVGIG (reference sequence). V was clipped by 0 bases and J by 0 bases, with 15 bases between them. The CDR3 runs to 17 residues. The full variable domain, completed using reference TRBV30 and TRBJ1-5, is SQTIHQWPATLVQPVGSPLSLECTVEGTSNPNLYWYRQAAGRGLQLLFYSVGIGQISSEVPQNLSASRPQDRQFILSSKKLLLSDSGFYLCAWSVATGYNSNQPQHFGDGTRLSIL.

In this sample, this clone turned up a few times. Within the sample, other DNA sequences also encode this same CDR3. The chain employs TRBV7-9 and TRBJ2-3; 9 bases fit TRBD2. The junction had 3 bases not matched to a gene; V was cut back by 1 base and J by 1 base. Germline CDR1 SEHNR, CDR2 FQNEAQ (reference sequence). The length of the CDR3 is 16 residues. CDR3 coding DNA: TGTGCCAGCAGCTTAGGGCTAGCGGGACGCACAGATACGCAGTATTTT. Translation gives CASSLGLAGRTDTQYF.

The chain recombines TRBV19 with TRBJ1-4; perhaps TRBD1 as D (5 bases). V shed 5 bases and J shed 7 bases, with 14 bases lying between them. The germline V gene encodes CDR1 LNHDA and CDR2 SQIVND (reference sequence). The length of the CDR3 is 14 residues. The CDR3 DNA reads TGTGCCAGTAGTGGCAGCCCGGGGGGTGAAAAACTGTTTTTT. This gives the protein CASSGSPGGEKLFF.

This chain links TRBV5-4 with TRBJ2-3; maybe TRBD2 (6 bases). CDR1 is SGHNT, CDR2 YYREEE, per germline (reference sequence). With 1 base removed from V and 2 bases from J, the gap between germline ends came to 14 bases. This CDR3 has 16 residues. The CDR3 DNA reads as TGTGCCAGCAGCTTGCCGCTAGCGCAAGACACAGATACGCAGTATTTT. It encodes CASSLPLAQDTDTQYF.

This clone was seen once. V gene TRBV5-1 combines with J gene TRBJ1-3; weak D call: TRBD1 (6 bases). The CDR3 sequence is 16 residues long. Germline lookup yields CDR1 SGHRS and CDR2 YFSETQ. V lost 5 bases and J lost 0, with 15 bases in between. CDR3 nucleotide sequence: TGCGCCAGCAGGGTTGGGGGCCTACTCTCTGGAAACACCATATATTTT. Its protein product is CASRVGGLLSGNTIYF.

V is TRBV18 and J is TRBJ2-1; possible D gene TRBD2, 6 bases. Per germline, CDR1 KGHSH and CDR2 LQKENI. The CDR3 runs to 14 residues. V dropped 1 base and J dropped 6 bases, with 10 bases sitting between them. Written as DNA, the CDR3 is TGTGCCAGCTCACCACAGGAGGGAGGCAATGAGCAGTTCTTC. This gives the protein CASSPQEGGNEQFF.

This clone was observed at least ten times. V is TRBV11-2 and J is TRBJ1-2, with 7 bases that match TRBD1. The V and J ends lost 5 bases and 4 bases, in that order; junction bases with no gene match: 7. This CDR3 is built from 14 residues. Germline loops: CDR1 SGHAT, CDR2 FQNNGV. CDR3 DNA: TGTGCCAGCAGCCCCATCGACAGGGCCTATGGCTACACCTTC. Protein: CASSPIDRAYGYTF.

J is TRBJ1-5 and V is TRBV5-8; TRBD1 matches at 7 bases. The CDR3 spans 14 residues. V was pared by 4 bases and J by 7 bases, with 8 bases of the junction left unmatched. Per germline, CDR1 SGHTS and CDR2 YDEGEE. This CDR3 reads CASSLHRGGQPQHF. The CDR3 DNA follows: TGTGCCAGCAGCCTTCACAGGGGCGGACAGCCCCAGCATTTT.

The CDR3 region has the DNA TGCGCCAGCAGCCAATTCAGGGGAACAACCGGGGAGCTGTTTTTT. This gives the protein CASSQFRGTTGELFF. The V call is TRBV4-3, the J call TRBJ2-2, with TRBD1 as a possible D gene (6 bases). The germline V gene encodes CDR1 LGHNA and CDR2 YSLEER. This CDR3 spans 15 amino acids. V lost 2 bases to trimming and J lost 5 bases, with 12 bases between them.

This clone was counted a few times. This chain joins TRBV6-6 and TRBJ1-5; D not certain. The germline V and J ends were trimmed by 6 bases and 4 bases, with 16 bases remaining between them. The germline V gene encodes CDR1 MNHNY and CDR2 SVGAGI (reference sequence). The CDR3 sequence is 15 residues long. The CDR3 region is CASRPHLLGNQPQHF. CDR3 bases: TGTGCCAGCAGGCCACACCTCCTAGGTAATCAGCCCCAGCATTTT.

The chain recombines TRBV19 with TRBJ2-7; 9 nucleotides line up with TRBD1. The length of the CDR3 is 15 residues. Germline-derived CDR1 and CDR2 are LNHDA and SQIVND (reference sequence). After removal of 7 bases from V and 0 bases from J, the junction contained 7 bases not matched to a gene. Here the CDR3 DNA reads TGTGCCAGTAATCACGGGACAGGGCTCTCCTACGAGCAGTACTTC. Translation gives CASNHGTGLSYEQYF.

The CDR3: CATSRGGGDETQYF. In DNA, the CDR3 is TGTGCCACCAGCAGAGGCGGGGGAGACGAGACCCAGTACTTC. J is TRBJ2-5 and V is TRBV15, with 7 bases identical to TRBD2. The CDR3 is 14 amino acids. CDR1 and CDR2 (germline): LNHNV, YYDKDF (reference sequence). V gave up 1 base and J gave up 5 bases; unmatched junction bases: 4.

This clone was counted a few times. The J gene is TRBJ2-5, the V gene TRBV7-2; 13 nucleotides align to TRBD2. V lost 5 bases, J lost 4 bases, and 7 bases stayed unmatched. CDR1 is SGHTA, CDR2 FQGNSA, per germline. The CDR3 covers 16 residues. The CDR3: CASSDRLAGGLETQYF. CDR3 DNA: TGTGCCAGCAGCGACAGACTAGCGGGGGGACTAGAGACCCAGTACTTC.

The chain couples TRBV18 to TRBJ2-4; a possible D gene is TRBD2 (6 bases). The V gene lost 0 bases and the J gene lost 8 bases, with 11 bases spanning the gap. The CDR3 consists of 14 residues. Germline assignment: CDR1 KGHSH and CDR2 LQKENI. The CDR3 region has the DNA TGTGCCAGCTCACCACCGGGGGGTACGGACATTCAGTACTTC. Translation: CASSPPGGTDIQYF. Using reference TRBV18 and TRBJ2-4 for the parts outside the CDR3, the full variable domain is NAGVMQNPRHLVRRRGQEARLRCSPMKGHSHVYWYRQLPEEGLKFMVYLQKENIIDESGMPKERFSAEFPKEGPSILRIQQVVRGDSAAYFCASSPPGGTDIQYFGAGTRLSVL.

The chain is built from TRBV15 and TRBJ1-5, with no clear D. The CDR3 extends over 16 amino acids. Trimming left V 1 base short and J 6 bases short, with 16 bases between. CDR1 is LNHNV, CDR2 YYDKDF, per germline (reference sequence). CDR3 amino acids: CATSRGAGSKGQPQHF. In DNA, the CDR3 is TGTGCCACCAGCAGAGGAGCCGGGAGCAAGGGTCAGCCCCAGCATTTT. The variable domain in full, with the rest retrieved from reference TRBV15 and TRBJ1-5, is DAMVIQNPRYQVTQFGKPVTLSCSQTLNHNVMYWYQQKSSQAPKLLFHYYDKDFNNEADTPDNFQSRRPNTSFCFLDIRSPGLGDTAMYLCATSRGAGSKGQPQHFGDGTRLSIL.

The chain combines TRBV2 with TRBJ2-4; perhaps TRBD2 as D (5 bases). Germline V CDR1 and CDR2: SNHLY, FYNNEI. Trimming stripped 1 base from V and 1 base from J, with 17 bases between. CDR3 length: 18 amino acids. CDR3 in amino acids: CASSEESPGMRAKNIQYF. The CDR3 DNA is TGTGCCAGCAGTGAAGAGTCGCCGGGGATGAGGGCCAAAAACATTCAGTACTTC. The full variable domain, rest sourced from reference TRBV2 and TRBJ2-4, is EPEVTQTPSHQVTQMGQEVILRCVPISNHLYFYWYRQILGQKVEFLVSFYNNEISEKSEIFDDQFSVERPDGSNFTLKIRSTKLEDSAMYFCASSEESPGMRAKNIQYFGAGTRLSVL.

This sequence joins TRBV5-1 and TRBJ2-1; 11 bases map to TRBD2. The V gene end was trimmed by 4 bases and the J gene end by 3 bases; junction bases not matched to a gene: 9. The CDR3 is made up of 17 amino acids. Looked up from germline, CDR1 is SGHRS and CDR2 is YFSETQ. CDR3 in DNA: TGCGCCAGCAGCCCTACCCCGGGACTAGCGGTCTACAATGAGCAGTTCTTC. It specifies CASSPTPGLAVYNEQFF.

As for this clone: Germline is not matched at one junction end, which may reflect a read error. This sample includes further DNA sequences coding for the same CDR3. The CDR3 here is CAWRPWESTNEKLFF. CDR3 sequence (DNA): TGTGCCTGGAGGCCTTGGGAGTCAACCAATGAAAAACTGTTTTTT. The V call is TRBV30, the J call TRBJ1-4; D remains ambiguous. Germline assignment: CDR1 GTSNPN and CDR2 SVGIG (reference sequence). This CDR3 is 15 amino acids long.

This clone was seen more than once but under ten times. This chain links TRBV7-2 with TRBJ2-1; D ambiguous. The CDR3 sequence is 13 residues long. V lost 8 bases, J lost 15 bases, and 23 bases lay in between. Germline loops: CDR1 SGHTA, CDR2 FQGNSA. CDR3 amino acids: CASSPMRRYPPFF. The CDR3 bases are TGTGCCAGCTCACCGATGAGGAGATATCCCCCGTTCTTC. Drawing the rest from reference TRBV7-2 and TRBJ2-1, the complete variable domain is GAGVSQSPSNKVTEKGKDVELRCDPISGHTALYWYRQSLGQGLEFLIYFQGNSAPDKSGLPSDRFSAERTGGSVSTLTIQRTQQEDSAVYLCASSPMRRYPPFFGPGTRLTVL.

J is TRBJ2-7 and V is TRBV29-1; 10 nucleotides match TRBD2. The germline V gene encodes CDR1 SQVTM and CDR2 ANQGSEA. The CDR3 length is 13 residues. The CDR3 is CPAGPAGGYEQYF. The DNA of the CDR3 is TGCCCCGCCGGGCCAGCGGGAGGGTACGAGCAGTACTTC.

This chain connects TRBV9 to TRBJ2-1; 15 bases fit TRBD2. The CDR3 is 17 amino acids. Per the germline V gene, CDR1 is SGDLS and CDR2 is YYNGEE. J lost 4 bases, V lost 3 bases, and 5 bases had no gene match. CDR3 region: CASSAGLAGGAYNEQFF. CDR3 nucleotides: TGTGCCAGCAGCGCCGGACTAGCGGGAGGGGCTTACAATGAGCAGTTCTTC.

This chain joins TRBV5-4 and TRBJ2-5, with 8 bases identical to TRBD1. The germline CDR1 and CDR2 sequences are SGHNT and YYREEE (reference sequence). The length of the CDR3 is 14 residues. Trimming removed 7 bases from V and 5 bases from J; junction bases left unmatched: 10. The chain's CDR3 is CASGGRGLGETQYF. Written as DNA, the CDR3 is TGTGCCAGCGGCGGCAGGGGGCTGGGGGAGACCCAGTACTTC.

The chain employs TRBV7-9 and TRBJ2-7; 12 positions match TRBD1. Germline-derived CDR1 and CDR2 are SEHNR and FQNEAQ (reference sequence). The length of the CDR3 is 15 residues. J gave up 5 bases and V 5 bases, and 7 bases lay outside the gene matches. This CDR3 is CASSPPGTGGHEQYF. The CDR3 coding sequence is TGTGCCAGCAGCCCACCCGGGACAGGGGGCCACGAGCAGTACTTC.

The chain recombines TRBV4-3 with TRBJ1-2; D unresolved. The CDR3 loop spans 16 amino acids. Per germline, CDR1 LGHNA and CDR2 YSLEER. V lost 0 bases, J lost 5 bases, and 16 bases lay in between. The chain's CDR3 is CASSQDPPPRYYGYTF. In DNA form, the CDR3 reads TGCGCCAGCAGCCAAGACCCTCCCCCACGCTATTATGGCTACACCTTC.

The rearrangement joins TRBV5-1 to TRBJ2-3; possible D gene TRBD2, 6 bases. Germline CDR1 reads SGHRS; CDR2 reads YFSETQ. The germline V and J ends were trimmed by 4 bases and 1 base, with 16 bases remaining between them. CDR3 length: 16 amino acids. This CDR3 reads CASSESGPGGTDTQYF. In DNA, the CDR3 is TGCGCCAGCAGCGAGTCGGGGCCGGGGGGCACAGATACGCAGTATTTT.

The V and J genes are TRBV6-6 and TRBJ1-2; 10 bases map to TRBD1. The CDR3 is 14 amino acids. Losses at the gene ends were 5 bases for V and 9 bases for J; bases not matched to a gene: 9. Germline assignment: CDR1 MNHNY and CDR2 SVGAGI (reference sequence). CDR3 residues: CASSQDRGQESYTF. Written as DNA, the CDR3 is TGTGCCAGCAGTCAAGACAGGGGGCAAGAAAGCTACACCTTC.

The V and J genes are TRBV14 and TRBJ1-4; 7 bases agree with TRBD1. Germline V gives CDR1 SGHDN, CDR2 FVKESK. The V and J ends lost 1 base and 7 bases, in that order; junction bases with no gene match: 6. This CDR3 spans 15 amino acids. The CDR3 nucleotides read TGTGCCAGCAGCCAAGCCAAAGGGGGCACTGAAAAACTGTTTTTT. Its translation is CASSQAKGGTEKLFF.

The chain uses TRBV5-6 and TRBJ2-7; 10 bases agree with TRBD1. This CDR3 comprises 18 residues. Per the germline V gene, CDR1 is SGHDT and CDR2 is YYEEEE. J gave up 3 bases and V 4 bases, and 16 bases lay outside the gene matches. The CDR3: CASSTGTGEVGRLYEQYF. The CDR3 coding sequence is TGTGCCAGCAGCACCGGGACAGGGGAGGTGGGGCGACTCTACGAGCAGTACTTC.

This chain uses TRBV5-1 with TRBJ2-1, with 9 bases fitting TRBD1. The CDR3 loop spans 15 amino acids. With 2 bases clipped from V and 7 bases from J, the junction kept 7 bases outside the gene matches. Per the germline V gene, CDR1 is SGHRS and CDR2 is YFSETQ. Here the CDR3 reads CASSLGQGIGNEQFF. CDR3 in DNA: TGCGCCAGCAGCTTAGGACAGGGGATAGGTAATGAGCAGTTCTTC.

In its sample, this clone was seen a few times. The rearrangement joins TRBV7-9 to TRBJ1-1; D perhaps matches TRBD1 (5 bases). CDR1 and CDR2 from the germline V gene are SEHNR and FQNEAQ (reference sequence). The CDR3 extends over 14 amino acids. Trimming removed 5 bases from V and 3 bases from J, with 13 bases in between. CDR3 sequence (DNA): TGTGCCAGCAGCCCCCAGGGTGGGGACACTGAAGCTTTCTTT. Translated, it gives CASSPQGGDTEAFF.